The clone carrying this TCR beta chain turned up a few times. This entry is derived from a study of patients and donors after allogeneic stem cell transplantation. Each CDR3 protein gets one entry after TCRdb re-called the RT-PCR reads with MiXCR. Among approximately 410,000 distinct CDR3 sequences listed, 16% were seen once. This clonotype was sampled from a human donor who was either an allogeneic HSCT recipient or a stem cell or donor lymphocyte infusion donor (not recorded which). It is not recorded whose cells these are; they may come from a transplant donor. Source material: blood, either unsorted or a sorted T cell fraction (not recorded which).

The CDR3 here is CASSGWRGARTEAFF. As DNA, the CDR3 is TGTGCCAGTAGTGGATGGCGGGGGGCGAGGACTGAAGCTTTCTTT. The chain is built from TRBV19 and TRBJ1-1, with TRBD1 as a possible D gene (6 bases). The CDR3 extends over 15 amino acids. Germline V gives CDR1 LNHDA, CDR2 SQIVND (reference sequence). V dropped 5 bases and J dropped 5 bases, with 18 bases sitting between them.